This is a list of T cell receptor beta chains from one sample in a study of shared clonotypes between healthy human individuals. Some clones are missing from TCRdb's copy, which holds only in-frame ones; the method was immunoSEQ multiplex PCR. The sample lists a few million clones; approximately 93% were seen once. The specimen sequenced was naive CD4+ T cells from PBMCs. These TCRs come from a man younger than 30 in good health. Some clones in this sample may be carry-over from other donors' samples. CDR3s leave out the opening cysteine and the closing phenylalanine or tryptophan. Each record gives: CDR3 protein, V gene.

CDR3aa: ASSVGQAGVGNEQF
v_gene: TRBV9

CDR3aa: ASSEAGTSGYT
v_gene: TRBV6-1

CDR3aa: ASSRRGLGYT
v_gene: TRBV5-8

CDR3aa: ATSREPPGEQY
v_gene: TRBV15

CDR3aa: ASGSRTSGVYNEQF
v_gene: TRBV12-5

CDR3aa: ASSLRGRRGSHNEQF
v_gene: TRBV7-9

CDR3aa: ASSLGTEYNEQF
v_gene: TRBV5-1

CDR3aa: ASSPGVSSYEQY
v_gene: TRBV11-2

CDR3aa: ASSGQGTNEKLF
v_gene: TRBV25-1

CDR3aa: ASSSKGVTGELF
v_gene: TRBV7-6

CDR3aa: ASSYSEGRNTEAF
v_gene: TRBV6-5

CDR3aa: ASSPLQGSYEQY
v_gene: TRBV5-6

CDR3aa: ASSGTGGAKTEAF
v_gene: TRBV27

CDR3aa: ASSLDSGLDQETQY
v_gene: TRBV5-1

CDR3aa: ASSYFAGSYQPQH
v_gene: TRBV6-6